What follows are 6 T cell receptor beta chains derived from one specimen sequenced in a study of shared clonotypes between healthy human individuals. This table comes from immunoSEQ multiplex PCR, and its TCRdb copy is limited to in-frame clones, with some not included. This table holds some 2.3 million clones, more than 85% found once. Source material: naive CD4+ T cells from PBMCs. Subset in this sample: CD45RA+ positively selected. These receptors were collected from a man aged 18 to 30 in good health. Some clones in this sample may be carry-over from other donors' samples.

In the case of this clone: This same CDR3 is encoded by further DNA sequences in the sample. The V and J genes are TRBV7-2 and TRBJ2-1; TRBD1 might be the D (5 bases). Looked up from germline, CDR1 is SGHTA and CDR2 is FQGNSA. The ends were cut back, 3 bases at V and 1 base at J, with 13 bases in the middle. The CDR3 runs 16 residues. This chain's CDR3 is CASSLGPGVSYNEQFF. The CDR3 DNA sequence: TGTGCCAGCAGCTTGGGGCCCGGAGTATCCTACAATGAGCAGTTCTTC.

This chain's CDR3 is CASRRTGGWITEAFF. In nucleotides, the CDR3 is TGCGCCAGCAGGCGTACAGGGGGGTGGATCACTGAAGCTTTCTTT. The chain carries TRBV5-1 and TRBJ1-1; 8 nucleotides match TRBD1. Germline V gene lookup returns CDR1 SGHRS and CDR2 YFSETQ. The CDR3 is made up of 15 amino acids. V shed 5 bases, J shed 4 bases, and the junction held 10 bases outside the gene matches.

The rearrangement joins TRBV19 to TRBJ1-2; D is possibly TRBD1 (5 bases). Germline assignment: CDR1 LNHDA and CDR2 SQIVND (reference sequence). V was trimmed by 2 bases and J by 4 bases, leaving 14 bases between them. This CDR3 comprises 15 residues. The CDR3: CASSISVQGGYGYTF. The CDR3 DNA sequence: TGTGCCAGTAGTATAAGTGTGCAGGGTGGCTATGGCTACACCTTC.

J is TRBJ2-7 and V is TRBV19, with D unclear. Trimming left V 5 bases short and J 7 bases short, with 21 bases between. This CDR3 contains 15 residues. Germline V gene sequence: CDR1 LNHDA, CDR2 SQIVND (reference sequence). CDR3 bases: TGTGCCAGTAGTCTAGTCCCGATGGGCTTGGGAGAGCAGTACTTC. Protein product: CASSLVPMGLGEQYF.

This chain uses TRBV21-1 with TRBJ2-1; TRBD2, as called in the table, went unchecked against the DNA. TRBV21-1 is a known pseudogene. The CDR3 loop spans 11 amino acids. CDR3 nucleotide sequence: TGTGCCAGCAGCAGAGACAATGAGCAGTTCTTC. Translation: CASSRDNEQFF.

The J gene is TRBJ2-7, the V gene TRBV5-1, with D unclear. CDR3 size: 15 residues. CDR1 is SGHRS and CDR2 is YFSETQ in the germline V gene. The V and J ends lost 4 bases and 2 bases respectively, with 16 bases between them. The CDR3 coding sequence is TGCGCCAGCAGCCCACCACCAGTGGGGACCTACGAGCAGTACTTC. It encodes CASSPPPVGTYEQYF.